This passage covers 22 T cell receptor beta chains from one sample sequenced in a study of CD8 T cells in Susac syndrome. Reverse transcription of about 0.45 to 1 ug RNA was performed with random hexamers. One entry per CDR3 protein, called by TCRdb with MiXCR from the immunoSEQ multiplex PCR reads. The sample has 95,000 to 150,000 distinct CDR3 sequences; roughly 94% are singletons. Sequenced: CD8+ T cells from PBMCs. The receptors derive from a human donor with Susac syndrome.

The chain uses TRBV7-9 and TRBJ2-7, with TRBD1 matching over 9 bases. CDR1 and CDR2 from the germline V gene are SEHNR and FQNEAQ (reference sequence). The CDR3 spans 15 residues. V shed 1 base and J 7 bases; nucleotides not matched to a gene: 8. The CDR3 region has the DNA TGTGCCAGCAGCTTAGGACAGGGGGAACGACTGGAGCAGTACTTC. Protein product: CASSLGQGERLEQYF.

The CDR3 here is CASSEWGEWNQPQHF. The CDR3 coding sequence is TGCGCCAGCAGTGAGTGGGGGGAATGGAATCAGCCCCAGCATTTT. The J gene is TRBJ1-5, the V gene TRBV10-2, with D tentatively TRBD1 (5 bases). V was pared by 1 base and J by 4 bases, with 11 bases between. Germline V gene data show CDR1 as WSHSY and CDR2 as SAAADI. The CDR3 has 15 residues.

The CDR3 DNA reads as TGTGCCAGCAGTTTCGGGACAGGGGGTCACGAGCAGTACTTC. This gives the protein CASSFGTGGHEQYF. This chain connects TRBV12-3 or TRBV12-4 to TRBJ2-7; 11 nucleotides agree with TRBD1. V shed 3 bases and J 5 bases; nucleotides not matched to a gene: 3. This CDR3 is 14 amino acids long.

The chain combines TRBV24-1 with TRBJ1-2; D is ambiguous. V gave up 12 bases and J gave up 6 bases, with 4 bases separating them. Germline CDR1 KGHDR, CDR2 SFDVKD. The CDR3 has 8 residues. The CDR3 sequence: CAANGYTF. The DNA of the CDR3 is TGTGCCGCGAATGGCTACACCTTC.

The chain's CDR3 is CASAGSSGNTIYF. CDR3 DNA sequence: TGTGCCAGTGCTGGGTCCTCTGGAAACACCATATATTTT. The genes are TRBV19 and TRBJ1-3, with D unresolved. This CDR3 region has 13 residues. Looked up from germline, CDR1 is LNHDA and CDR2 is SQIVND (reference sequence). V was trimmed by 8 bases and J by 0 bases, leaving 8 bases between them.

The chain recombines TRBV27 with TRBJ1-5, with a tentative D call TRBD1 (6 bases). CDR3 length equals 15 residues. CDR1 is MNHEY and CDR2 is SMNVEV in the germline V gene (reference sequence). V gave up 0 bases and J gave up 2 bases, with 8 bases separating them. As DNA, the CDR3 is TGTGCCAGCAGTTTATCAGAGGGGGGCAATCAGCCCCAGCATTTT. It specifies CASSLSEGGNQPQHF.

The J gene is TRBJ1-2, the V gene TRBV2; no clear D. This CDR3 is 15 amino acids long. Trimming shortened V by 4 bases and J by 2 bases, and 14 bases separated the two germline ends. The germline CDR1 and CDR2 sequences are SNHLY and FYNNEI. The chain's CDR3 is CASSVTGGANYGYTF. CDR3 coding DNA: TGTGCCAGCAGTGTCACTGGAGGAGCCAACTATGGCTACACCTTC.

The chain couples TRBV9 to TRBJ1-4; the match to TRBD1 covers 8 bases. Germline V gene data show CDR1 as SGDLS and CDR2 as YYNGEE. J was trimmed by 7 bases and V by 2 bases; bases with no gene match: 4. The CDR3 spans 14 residues. CDR3 protein: CASSVQGASEKLFF. The CDR3 bases are TGTGCCAGCAGCGTCCAGGGGGCGAGTGAAAAACTGTTTTTT.

The chain carries TRBV29-1 and TRBJ2-3, with TRBD2 matching 9 bases. Germline CDR1 is SQVTM and CDR2 is ANQGSEA. The V and J ends lost 6 bases and 0 bases, in that order; junction bases with no gene match: 10. This CDR3 has 16 amino acids. CDR3 DNA: TGCAGCGTACCTAGCGGGGAGCTCCCTAGCACAGATACGCAGTATTTT. Amino acid sequence: CSVPSGELPSTDTQYF.

The chain joins TRBV29-1 to TRBJ1-4; D gene unclear. Trimming shortened V by 7 bases and J by 1 base, and 13 bases separated the two germline ends. Germline values: CDR1 SQVTM, CDR2 ANQGSEA. This CDR3 is 14 amino acids long. CDR3: CSADEGGTNEKLFF. The DNA of the CDR3 is TGCAGCGCCGACGAGGGAGGAACTAATGAAAAACTGTTTTTT.

V and J are TRBV11-2 and TRBJ1-2, with unresolved D. The CDR3 runs 13 residues. Trimming took off 2 bases at V and 4 bases at J, with 8 bases between the two ends. The germline gives CDR1 SGHAT, CDR2 FQNNGV. This chain's CDR3 is CASSLLQSYGYTF. As DNA, the CDR3 is TGTGCCAGCAGCTTACTACAGTCCTATGGCTACACCTTC. The variable domain in full, with the rest retrieved from reference TRBV11-2 and TRBJ1-2, is EAGVAQSPRYKIIEKRQSVAFWCNPISGHATLYWYQQILGQGPKLLIQFQNNGVVDDSQLPKDRFSAERLKGVDSTLKIQPAKLEDSAVYLCASSLLQSYGYTFGSGTRLTVV.

The chain couples TRBV5-6 to TRBJ1-1, with TRBD1 identical over 12 bases. The CDR3 totals 16 residues. CDR1 SGHDT and CDR2 YYEEEE come from the germline V gene. With V trimmed by 5 bases and J by 2 bases, 7 bases remained unmatched. This chain's CDR3 is CASSYRDRGPNTEAFF. Here the CDR3 DNA reads TGTGCCAGCAGTTACCGGGACAGGGGGCCTAACACTGAAGCTTTCTTT.

The chain links TRBV5-4 to TRBJ1-2; TRBD1 matches 9 bases. With V trimmed by 4 bases and J by 6 bases, 4 bases remained unmatched. This CDR3 comprises 13 residues. Germline V gene sequence: CDR1 SGHNT, CDR2 YYREEE (reference sequence). CDR3 in amino acids: CASSLDRGDGYTF. The DNA of the CDR3 is TGTGCCAGCAGCCTCGACAGGGGGGATGGCTACACCTTC.

The rearrangement uses TRBV29-1 and TRBJ1-6, with TRBD1 matching 8 bases. CDR3 length: 14 amino acids. CDR1 and CDR2 from the germline V gene are SQVTM and ANQGSEA. In DNA form, the CDR3 reads TGCAGGACTTCACAGGGGGTGTGCAATTCACCCCTCCACTTT. Residues: CRTSQGVCNSPLHF.

This clonotype was found once. The genes are TRBV4-3 and TRBJ1-1, with 7 bases matching TRBD1. V lost 0 bases, J lost 5 bases, and 9 bases stayed unmatched. CDR1 is LGHNA and CDR2 is YSLEER in the germline V gene. This CDR3 has 16 residues. DNA of the CDR3: TGCGCCAGCAGCCAAGATCCCCTCAGGGGGTTAACTGAAGCTTTCTTT. Translation gives CASSQDPLRGLTEAFF.

V usage is TRBV13 and J usage is TRBJ1-2; TRBD1 matches 7 bases. The germline gives CDR1 PRHDT, CDR2 FYEKMQ (reference sequence). The length of the CDR3 is 17 residues. The V segment lost 2 bases and the J segment 3 bases; nucleotides outside the gene matches: 12. The chain's CDR3 is CASSLRGNRGSDYGYTF. As DNA, the CDR3 is TGTGCCAGCAGCTTACGGGGCAACAGGGGATCGGACTATGGCTACACCTTC.

This chain joins TRBV9 and TRBJ2-5, with 9 bases that match TRBD2. The CDR3 covers 14 residues. Germline V gives CDR1 SGDLS, CDR2 YYNGEE. V lost 0 bases, J lost 11 bases, and 8 bases stayed unmatched. CDR3 protein: CASSVGGSGGPQYF. As DNA, the CDR3 is TGTGCCAGCAGCGTAGGGGGTAGCGGGGGCCCGCAGTACTTC.

The chain uses TRBV7-9 and TRBJ2-7; a weak D match, TRBD1 (6 bases). CDR3 length: 15 residues. The V gene's germline CDR1 is SEHNR and CDR2 FQNEAQ (reference sequence). V lost 2 bases to trimming and J lost 5 bases, with 16 bases between them. The CDR3 nucleotides are TGTGCCAGCAGCTTACGGACAGACCCGGGACACGAGCAGTACTTC. It is translated as CASSLRTDPGHEQYF.

The rearrangement links TRBV4-3 to TRBJ1-1; D is unresolved. Trimming took off 1 base at V and 0 bases at J, with 9 bases between the two ends. The CDR3 runs to 15 residues. Germline CDR1 reads LGHNA; CDR2 reads YSLEER. CDR3 coding DNA: TGCGCCAGCAGCCAAGTTCAGCCCATGAACACTGAAGCTTTCTTT. It yields the protein CASSQVQPMNTEAFF.

The chain links TRBV7-9 to TRBJ2-7, with D hard to call. The germline CDR1 and CDR2 sequences are SEHNR and FQNEAQ (reference sequence). Trimming removed 2 bases from V and 5 bases from J, with 10 bases in between. CDR3 length: 13 residues. For the CDR3, the DNA is TGTGCCAGCAGCTTAAGCCCTCGGGACGAGCAGTACTTC. Its translation: CASSLSPRDEQYF.

The chain is built from TRBV12-5 and TRBJ1-1; no definite D call. The CDR3 is 12 residues long. Germline V gene data show CDR1 as LGHNT and CDR2 as FRNRAP. Trimming removed 1 base from V and 5 bases from J, with 5 bases in between. DNA of the CDR3: TGTGCTAGTGGTTTGGGAGGGACTGAAGCTTTCTTT. As protein: CASGLGGTEAFF.

The chain uses TRBV20-1 and TRBJ1-5; D might be TRBD1 (6 bases). The germline V gene has CDR1 DFQATT and CDR2 SNEGSKA (reference sequence). V lost 0 bases, J lost 2 bases, and 17 bases lay in between. The CDR3 length is 17 residues. This chain's CDR3 is CSARDGSQGLGNQPQHF. The CDR3 bases are TGCAGTGCTAGAGATGGTAGTCAGGGGTTGGGCAATCAGCCCCAGCATTTT.